These T cell receptor beta chains were read from a single sample in a study of OX40 agonist ivuxolimab in advanced cancers. Profiled with immunoSEQ multiplex PCR; TCRdb holds only in-frame clones, not every one. Of approximately 14,000 clones listed, under 80% are singletons. The specimen comprised CD4+ or CD8+ T cells sorted from blood, sampled in a trial of the OX40 agonist ivuxolimab. These receptors were obtained from an adult with an advanced solid tumor such as melanoma, head and neck, liver or kidney cancer. The CDR3 runs from the conserved cysteine through the conserved F or W. The D gene is left open where the match is weak. The size entry is marked missing in some rows and otherwise reads once, few, many or a size class.

CDR3aa,CDR3nt,j_gene,abundance,d_gene,v_gene
CASSFTVTGELFF,TGTGCCAGCAGTTTCACGGTCACCGGGGAGCTGTTTTTT,TRBJ2-2,.,.,TRBV28
CASSTYGNRQSEQYF,TGTGCCAGCAGCACTTATGGGAATAGGCAGTCCGAGCAGTACTTC,TRBJ2-7,.,.,TRBV27
CASSVGSQVNEQFF,TGTGCCAGCAGCGTAGGTAGTCAGGTCAATGAGCAGTTCTTC,TRBJ2-1,.,.,TRBV9
CASSQEQLTYEQYF,TGTGCCAGCAGCCAAGAACAACTTACCTACGAGCAGTACTTC,TRBJ2-7,.,.,TRBV14
CASSFGTNAGELFF,TGTGCCAGCAGCTTTGGGACTAATGCCGGGGAGCTGTTTTTT,TRBJ2-2,.,TRBD2,TRBV5-4
CASSRRGRDETQYF,TGTGCCAGCAGCCGCAGGGGGCGCGATGAGACCCAGTACTTC,TRBJ2-5,.,.,TRBV21-1
CASSPGLAGGPWETQYF,TGTGCCAGTAGCCCGGGACTAGCGGGAGGGCCTTGGGAGACCCAGTACTTC,TRBJ2-5,.,TRBD2,TRBV19
CASSRLLGSGPGELFF,TGCGCCAGCAGCCGCTTACTAGGTTCAGGGCCCGGGGAGCTGTTTTTT,TRBJ2-2,.,.,TRBV4-1
CASSQENTGELFF,TGCGCCAGCAGCCAAGAGAACACCGGGGAGCTGTTTTTT,TRBJ2-2,.,.,TRBV4-1
CASSEPPGAGGSYEQYF,TGTGCCAGCAGCGAACCCCCTGGGGCGGGAGGGTCCTACGAGCAGTACTTC,TRBJ2-7,.,TRBD2,TRBV2
CASSITGIRGDEQYF,TGTGCCAGTAGTATAACCGGCATTCGTGGGGACGAGCAGTACTTC,TRBJ2-7,.,.,TRBV19
CASSSRDRGRIGEKLFF,TGTGCCAGCAGCTCGAGGGACAGGGGGCGAATAGGAGAAAAACTGTTTTTT,TRBJ1-4,.,TRBD1,TRBV5-6
CASSLVGGGDIQYF,TGTGCCAGCAGCTTAGTAGGGGGAGGAGACATTCAGTACTTC,TRBJ2-4,.,.,TRBV11-2
CASSLGEETQYF,TGTGCCAGCAGCTTGGGGGAAGAGACCCAGTACTTC,TRBJ2-5,.,.,TRBV11-3
CASSSGTSEFF,TGTGCCAGCAGTTCGGGGACTAGCGAGTTCTTC,TRBJ2-1,.,TRBD2,TRBV27
CAIGRVNEKLFF,TGTGCCATCGGTCGGGTTAATGAAAAACTGTTTTTT,TRBJ1-4,few,.,TRBV10-3
CASNGDYEQYF,TGTGCCAGCAACGGTGACTACGAGCAGTACTTC,TRBJ2-7,.,.,TRBV2
CASSLGLAGYEQYF,TGTGCCAGCAGCTTGGGTCTAGCCGGGTACGAGCAGTACTTC,TRBJ2-7,once,.,TRBV7-3
CASSSTGGEGDTQYF,TGTGCCAGCAGCTCGACAGGGGGCGAAGGAGATACGCAGTATTTT,TRBJ2-3,.,TRBD1,TRBV7-8
CASSPGRGSYEQYF,TGTGCCAGCAGCCCCGGTCGCGGGAGCTACGAGCAGTACTTC,TRBJ2-7,once,TRBD2,TRBV5-4
CASSVDDGTRGFEQFF,TGTGCCAGCAGCGTAGACGACGGGACTAGGGGGTTTGAGCAGTTCTTC,TRBJ2-1,.,TRBD2,TRBV9
CASSVGRLTSTDTQYF,TGTGCCAGCAGCGTAGGACGGTTAACTAGCACAGATACGCAGTATTTT,TRBJ2-3,.,.,TRBV9
CAWTPWGDEQFF,TGTGCCTGGACCCCATGGGGGGATGAGCAGTTCTTC,TRBJ2-1,.,.,TRBV30
CASTSGPHYEQYF,TGTGCCAGTACCTCAGGACCCCACTACGAGCAGTACTTC,TRBJ2-7,.,.,TRBV19
CASRQDTGLRAKNIQYF,TGTGCCAGTAGGCAGGATACAGGGTTAAGGGCCAAAAACATTCAGTACTTC,TRBJ2-4,.,.,TRBV19
CASSRLQGANTEAFF,TGTGCCAGCAGTCGATTACAGGGGGCGAACACTGAAGCTTTCTTT,TRBJ1-1,.,TRBD1,TRBV6-1
CAWSASGFSEQYF,TGTGCCTGGAGTGCCTCGGGGTTCAGTGAGCAGTACTTC,TRBJ2-7,.,.,TRBV30
CASSQFQGNYEQYF,TGTGCCAGCAGCCAATTCCAGGGAAACTACGAGCAGTACTTC,TRBJ2-7,.,.,TRBV14
CASSLSRREKETQYF,TGTGCCAGCAGTTTAAGTAGGCGAGAAAAAGAGACCCAGTACTTC,TRBJ2-5,few,.,TRBV28
CASSSTGTSPYEQYF,TGTGCCAGCAGCTCCACCGGGACATCCCCCTACGAGCAGTACTTC,TRBJ2-7,.,.,TRBV7-9
CAISDPDRDGTDTQYF,TGTGCCATCAGTGACCCGGACAGGGACGGGACAGATACGCAGTATTTT,TRBJ2-3,.,TRBD1,TRBV10-3
CASSLDRLANPYNEQFF,TGCGCCAGCAGCTTGGATCGACTAGCGAATCCATACAATGAGCAGTTCTTC,TRBJ2-1,.,TRBD2,TRBV5-1
CASSLLIGDNEQFF,TGTGCCAGCAGCTTACTTATTGGGGACAATGAGCAGTTCTTC,TRBJ2-1,.,.,TRBV7-3
CASSEYTLTGELFF,TGTGCCAGCAGTGAATATACACTAACCGGGGAGCTGTTTTTT,TRBJ2-2,.,.,TRBV6-4
CASSQDRPGLGTGELFF,TGCGCCAGCAGCCAAGATAGACCGGGACTTGGTACCGGGGAGCTGTTTTTT,TRBJ2-2,.,.,TRBV4-3
CASSFLQGYEQYF,TGTGCCAGCAGTTTCCTACAGGGTTACGAGCAGTACTTC,TRBJ2-7,.,.,TRBV27
CASSEGTGAIEAFF,TGTGCCAGTAGTGAAGGGACAGGGGCCATCGAAGCTTTCTTT,TRBJ1-1,medium-sized,TRBD1,TRBV19
CASSWTSTEAFF,TGTGCCAGTAGTTGGACATCGACTGAAGCTTTCTTT,TRBJ1-1,.,.,TRBV19
CAWKAAGNTIYF,TGTGCCTGGAAAGCTGCCGGAAACACCATATATTTT,TRBJ1-3,.,.,TRBV30
CATSFSGGSYEQYF,TGTGCCACCAGTTTTAGCGGGGGCTCCTACGAGCAGTACTTC,TRBJ2-7,few,TRBD2,TRBV15
CASSETGLAGVVEQFF,TGTGCCAGCAGTGAAACGGGACTAGCGGGAGTAGTAGAGCAGTTCTTC,TRBJ2-1,.,TRBD2,TRBV6-1
CAWSSGGYEQYF,TGTGCCTGGAGTTCAGGGGGCTACGAGCAGTACTTC,TRBJ2-7,.,TRBD1,TRBV30
CASSISRGADQPQHF,TGTGCCAGCAGTATATCTAGGGGAGCAGATCAGCCCCAGCATTTT,TRBJ1-5,.,.,TRBV27
CASSLGQGSGGYNEQFF,TGTGCCAGCAGCTTAGGCCAAGGTAGCGGGGGGTACAATGAGCAGTTCTTC,TRBJ2-1,.,TRBD2,TRBV7-2
CASSYLGSEKLFF,TGTGCCAGCAGTTACTTGGGGAGTGAAAAACTGTTTTTT,TRBJ1-4,few,.,TRBV6-5
CASSQDVAGGGYEQYF,TGTGCCAGCAGCCAAGATGTGGCGGGAGGAGGCTACGAGCAGTACTTC,TRBJ2-7,.,TRBD2,TRBV4-2
CASSTRDRGHVGKNIQYF,TGTGCCAGCAGTACACGGGACAGGGGGCATGTTGGCAAAAACATTCAGTACTTC,TRBJ2-4,.,TRBD1,TRBV27
CASSQELGTNTEAFF,TGCGCCAGCAGCCAAGAGCTGGGAACGAACACTGAAGCTTTCTTT,TRBJ1-1,medium-sized,.,TRBV4-3
CASSLGGDKRNQPQHF,TGTGCCAGCAGCTTAGGGGGGGACAAACGCAATCAGCCCCAGCATTTT,TRBJ1-5,.,.,TRBV7-6
CASSYLRGQNNEQFF,TGTGCCAGCAGTTACCTTAGGGGACAGAACAATGAGCAGTTCTTC,TRBJ2-1,.,TRBD1,TRBV6-6
CASSSLQGEETEAFF,TGTGCCAGCAGCTCATTACAGGGGGAGGAAACTGAAGCTTTCTTT,TRBJ1-1,.,TRBD1,TRBV7-6
CASSFWGDREQFF,TGTGCCAGCAGCTTCTGGGGGGACAGGGAGCAGTTCTTC,TRBJ2-1,.,TRBD1,TRBV13
CASSRPNSQGQGEFDEQFF,TGTGCCAGCAGCCGACCTAACTCTCAGGGACAGGGGGAATTCGATGAGCAGTTCTTC,TRBJ2-1,few,TRBD1,TRBV7-6